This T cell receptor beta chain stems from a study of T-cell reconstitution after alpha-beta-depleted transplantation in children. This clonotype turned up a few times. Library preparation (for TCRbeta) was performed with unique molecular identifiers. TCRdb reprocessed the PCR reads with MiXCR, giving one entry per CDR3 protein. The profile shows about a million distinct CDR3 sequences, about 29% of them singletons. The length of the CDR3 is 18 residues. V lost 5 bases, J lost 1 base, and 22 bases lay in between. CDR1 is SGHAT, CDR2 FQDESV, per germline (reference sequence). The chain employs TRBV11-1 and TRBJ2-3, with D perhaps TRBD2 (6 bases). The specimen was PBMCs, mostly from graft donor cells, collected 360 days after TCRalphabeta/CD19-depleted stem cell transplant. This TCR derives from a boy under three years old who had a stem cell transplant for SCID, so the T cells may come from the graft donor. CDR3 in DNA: TGTGCCAGCAGCCACACAAAGCTCGGGACGGGGGGCACAGATACGCAGTATTTT. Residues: CASSHTKLGTGGTDTQYF. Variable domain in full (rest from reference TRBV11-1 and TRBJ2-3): EAEVAQSPRYKITEKSQAVAFWCDPISGHATLYWYRQILGQGPELLVQFQDESVVDDSQLPKDRFSAERLKGVDSTLKIQPAELGDSAMYLCASSHTKLGTGGTDTQYFGPGTRLTVL.